This is a list of T cell receptor beta chains from one sample in a study of spatial heterogeneity in lung cancer. TCRdb analysed the 5' RACE reads with MiXCR anew, one entry per CDR3 protein. This sample carries 15,000 to 20,000 distinct CDR3 sequences, approximately 19% of them seen once, and the ten largest clones take 6.2%. This specimen was PBMCs, taken at follow-up. The receptors stem from a male donor with early-stage non-small cell lung cancer. Each CDR3 is given with its conserved first and last residue. Fields, in order: V gene, D gene, J gene, clone size, CDR3 DNA, CDR3 protein. D genes are given only for firm matches. Where a row states a size, it is once, few, many or the class of an expanded clone; other rows omit it.

>TRBV5-1|-|TRBJ2-3|few
TGCGCCAGCAGCCTGGGTGGCAGGGGACCCGCAGATACGCAGTATTTT
CASSLGGRGPADTQYF
>TRBV27|TRBD1|TRBJ2-1|few
TGTGCCAGCAGTAAACTGGGGGGACAGGGGGGCTCCTACAATGAGCAGTTCTTC
CASSKLGGQGGSYNEQFF
>TRBV20-1|-|TRBJ2-1|many
TGCAGTGCTGCTTATTTGCATGAGCAGTTCTTC
CSAAYLHEQFF
>TRBV7-6|-|TRBJ2-3|medium-sized
TGTGCCAGCAGCTTTTCCGGGGGCGACTCGGGAGATACGCAGTATTTT
CASSFSGGDSGDTQYF
>TRBV6-5|-|TRBJ2-1|many
TGTGCCACCCGGGGGGCCTCCTACAATGAGCAGTTCTTC
CATRGASYNEQFF
>TRBV20-1|-|TRBJ2-1|-
TGCAGTGCTAGAGATCGGGGCGACTACAATGAGCAGTTCTTC
CSARDRGDYNEQFF
>TRBV6-2/TRBV6-3|TRBD1|TRBJ1-1|many
TGTGCCAGCAGACGGACAGGGGGCACTGAAGCTTTCTTT
CASRRTGGTEAFF
>TRBV20-1|TRBD1|TRBJ1-2|few
TGCAGTGCTGAGCCCTCTCAGGGGGCTGGATATGGCTACACCTTC
CSAEPSQGAGYGYTF
>TRBV20-1|-|TRBJ1-2|-
TGCAGTGCAGATGGAGGGAGTGGCTACACCTTC
CSADGGSGYTF
>TRBV7-8|TRBD2|TRBJ2-3|few
TGTGCCAGCAGCGACCTAATAGCGGGGGCGGACGGTACGCAGTATTTT
CASSDLIAGADGTQYF
>TRBV6-5|-|TRBJ2-1|few
TGTGCCAGCAGTTCCGAGGGGTCCTACAATGAGCAGTTCTTC
CASSSEGSYNEQFF
>TRBV2|-|TRBJ2-1|medium-sized
TGTGCCAGCAGTGACAGGTTTCATGAGCAGTTCTTC
CASSDRFHEQFF
>TRBV11-2|-|TRBJ1-4|few
TGTGCCAGCAGCTTAATTGGGGGGGTCAATGAAAAACTGTTTTTT
CASSLIGGVNEKLFF
>TRBV20-1|-|TRBJ2-1|-
TGCAGTTCCCCTGCGGGACTCCTAGCCGGTGAGCAGTTCTTC
CSSPAGLLAGEQFF
>TRBV15|-|TRBJ1-1|few
TGTGCCACCAGTACAGGGAATCGAGGCACTGAAGCTTTCTTT
CATSTGNRGTEAFF
>TRBV4-2|TRBD1|TRBJ1-6|few
TGTGCCAGCAGAGAAAACAGGGGAGGAGATTCACCCCTCCACTTT
CASRENRGGDSPLHF
>TRBV29-1|TRBD2|TRBJ2-1|medium-sized
TGCAGCGTTGATACTAGCGGGGGAGTGTTCTTC
CSVDTSGGVFF
>TRBV3-1|TRBD2|TRBJ2-2|few
TGTGCCAGCAGCCAAGCTAGCGGCGCCACCGGGGAGCTGTTTTTT
CASSQASGATGELFF
>TRBV7-9|-|TRBJ1-2|few
TGTGCCAGCAGCTCTACCACTACTAACTATGGCTACACCTTC
CASSSTTTNYGYTF
>TRBV10-3|-|TRBJ2-7|few
TGTGCCATCAGTGAGTCGTCAGGGGCCTACTACGAGCAGTACTTC
CAISESSGAYYEQYF
>TRBV6-6|TRBD1|TRBJ2-1|few
TGTGCCAGCGGGACAGGGGACAATGAGCAGTTCTTC
CASGTGDNEQFF
>TRBV7-8|-|TRBJ1-2|few
TGTGCCAGCAGCTTAGCCAGGGGTCTAGGGTATGGCTACACCTTC
CASSLARGLGYGYTF
>TRBV11-2|-|TRBJ2-5|-
TGTGCCAGCAGCGTCGGAACACAACCCCAAGAGACCCAGTACTTC
CASSVGTQPQETQYF
>TRBV6-1|TRBD1|TRBJ2-2|-
TGTGCCAGCAGTGACGGGGCAGGGGGCCGAACCGGGGAGCTGTTTTTT
CASSDGAGGRTGELFF
>TRBV20-1|-|TRBJ1-1|few
TGCAGTGCGGTCCGGGACACGAACACTGAAGCTTTCTTT
CSAVRDTNTEAFF
>TRBV29-1|TRBD1|TRBJ2-7|-
TGCAGCGTTGGGCGGGACAGGGGCATCTACGAGCAGTACTTC
CSVGRDRGIYEQYF
>TRBV3-1|TRBD2|TRBJ2-2|-
TGTGCCAGCAGCCTCCAAACCGGGACTAGCGGGGGATCAGGAGGGGAGCTGTTTTTT
CASSLQTGTSGGSGGELFF
>TRBV7-9|-|TRBJ2-1|-
TGTGCCAGCAGCTTATCAGGGACGTCCTACAATGAGCAGTTCTTC
CASSLSGTSYNEQFF